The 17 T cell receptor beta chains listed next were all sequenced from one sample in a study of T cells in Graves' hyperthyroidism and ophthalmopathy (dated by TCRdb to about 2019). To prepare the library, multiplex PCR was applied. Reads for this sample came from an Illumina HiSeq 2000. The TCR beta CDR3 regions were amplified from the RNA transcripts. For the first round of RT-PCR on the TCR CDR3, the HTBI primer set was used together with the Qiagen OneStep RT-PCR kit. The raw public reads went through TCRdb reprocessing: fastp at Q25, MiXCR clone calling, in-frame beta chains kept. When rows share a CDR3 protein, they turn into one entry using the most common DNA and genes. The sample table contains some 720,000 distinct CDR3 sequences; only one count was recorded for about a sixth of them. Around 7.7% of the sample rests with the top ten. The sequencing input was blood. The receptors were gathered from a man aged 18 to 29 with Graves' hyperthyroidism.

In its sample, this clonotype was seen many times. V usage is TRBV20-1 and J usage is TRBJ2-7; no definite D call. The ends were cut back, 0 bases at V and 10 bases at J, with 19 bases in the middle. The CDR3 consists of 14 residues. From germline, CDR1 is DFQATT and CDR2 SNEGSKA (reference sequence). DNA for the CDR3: TGCAGTGCTAGAGAGGGAACTAACCCTACGAAACAGTACTTC. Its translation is CSAREGTNPTKQYF.

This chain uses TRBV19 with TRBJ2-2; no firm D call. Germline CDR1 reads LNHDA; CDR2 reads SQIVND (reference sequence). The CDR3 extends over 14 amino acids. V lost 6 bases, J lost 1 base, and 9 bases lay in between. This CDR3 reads CASSRRKNTGELFF. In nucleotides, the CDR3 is TGTGCCAGTAGCAGGAGAAAGAACACCGGGGAGCTGTTTTTT.

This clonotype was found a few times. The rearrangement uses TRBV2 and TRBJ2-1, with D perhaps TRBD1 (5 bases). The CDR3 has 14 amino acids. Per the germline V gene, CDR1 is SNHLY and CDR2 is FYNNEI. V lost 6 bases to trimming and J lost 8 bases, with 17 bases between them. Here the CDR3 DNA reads TGTGCCAGCAGGGGGTTGGACATTAGTTATGAGCAGTTCTTC. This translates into CASRGLDISYEQFF.

The CDR3 DNA reads as TGCAGCGTTCTCCGGGTGCGGAACACTGAAGCTTTCTTT. This encodes CSVLRVRNTEAFF. The chain is built from TRBV29-1 and TRBJ1-1, with no clear D. This CDR3 is built from 13 residues. From germline, CDR1 is SQVTM and CDR2 ANQGSEA. With 5 bases removed from V and 1 base from J, the gap between germline ends came to 11 bases. Full variable domain (rest looked up from reference TRBV29-1 and TRBJ1-1): SAVISQKPSRDICQRGTSLTIQCQVDSQVTMMFWYRQQPGQSLTLIATANQGSEATYESGFVIDKFPISRPNLTFSTLTVSNMSPEDSSIYLCSVLRVRNTEAFFGQGTRLTVV.

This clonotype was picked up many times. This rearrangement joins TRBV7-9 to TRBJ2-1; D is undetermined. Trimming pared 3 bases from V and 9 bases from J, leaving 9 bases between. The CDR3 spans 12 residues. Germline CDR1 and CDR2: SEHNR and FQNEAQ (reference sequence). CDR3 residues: CASSLVSAEQFF. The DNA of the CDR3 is TGTGCCAGCAGCTTGGTGAGCGCTGAGCAGTTCTTC.

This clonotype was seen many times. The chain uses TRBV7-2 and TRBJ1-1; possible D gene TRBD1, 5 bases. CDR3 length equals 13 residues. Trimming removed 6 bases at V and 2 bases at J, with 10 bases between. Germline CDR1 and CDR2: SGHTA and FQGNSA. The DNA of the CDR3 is TGTGCCAGCAGAAACAGGATAAACACTGAAGCTTTCTTT. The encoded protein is CASRNRINTEAFF.

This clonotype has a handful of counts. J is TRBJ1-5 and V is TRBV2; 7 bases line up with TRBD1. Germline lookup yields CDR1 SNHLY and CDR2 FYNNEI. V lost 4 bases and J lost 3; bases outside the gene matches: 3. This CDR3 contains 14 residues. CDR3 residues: CASSVGQVNQPQHF. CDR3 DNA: TGTGCCAGCAGTGTCGGACAGGTCAATCAGCCCCAGCATTTT.

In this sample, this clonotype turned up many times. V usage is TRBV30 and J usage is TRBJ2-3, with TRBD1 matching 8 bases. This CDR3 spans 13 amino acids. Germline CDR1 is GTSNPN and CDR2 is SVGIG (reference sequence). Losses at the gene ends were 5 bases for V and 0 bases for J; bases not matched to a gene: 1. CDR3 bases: TGTGCCTGGGGGACAGGTAGCACAGATACGCAGTATTTT. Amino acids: CAWGTGSTDTQYF.

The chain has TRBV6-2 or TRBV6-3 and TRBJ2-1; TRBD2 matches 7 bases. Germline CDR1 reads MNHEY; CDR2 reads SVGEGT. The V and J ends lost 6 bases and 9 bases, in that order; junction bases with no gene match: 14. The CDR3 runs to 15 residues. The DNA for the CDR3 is TGTGCCAGCAGACGCCTAGCGGCTACCTGGAGTGAGCAGTTCTTC. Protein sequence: CASRRLAATWSEQFF.

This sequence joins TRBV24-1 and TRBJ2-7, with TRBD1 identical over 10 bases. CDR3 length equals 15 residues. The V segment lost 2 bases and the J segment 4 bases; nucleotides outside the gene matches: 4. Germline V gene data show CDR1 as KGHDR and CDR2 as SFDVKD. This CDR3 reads CATSDSGQGRYEQYF. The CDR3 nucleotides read TGTGCCACCAGTGATTCGGGACAGGGGCGGTACGAGCAGTACTTC.

The CDR3 reads CASSQVRLAGLTDTQYF. The CDR3 DNA follows: TGCGCCAGCAGCCAAGTGAGACTAGCGGGGCTCACAGATACGCAGTATTTT. J is TRBJ2-3 and V is TRBV4-1, with 11 bases fitting TRBD2. This CDR3 comprises 17 residues. Looked up from germline, CDR1 is MGHRA and CDR2 is YSYEKL. Trimming removed 1 base from V and 2 bases from J; junction bases left unmatched: 5.

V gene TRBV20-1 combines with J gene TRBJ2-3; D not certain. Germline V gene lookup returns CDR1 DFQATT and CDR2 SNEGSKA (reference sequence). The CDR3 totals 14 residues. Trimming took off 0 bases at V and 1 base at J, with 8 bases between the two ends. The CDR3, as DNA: TGCAGTGCTAGAGATCCTCCGGGCACAGATACGCAGTATTTT. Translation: CSARDPPGTDTQYF.

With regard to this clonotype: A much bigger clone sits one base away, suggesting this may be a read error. This CDR3 is CASSPDRGFTYERYF. CDR3 DNA: TGTGCCAGCAGTCCTGACAGGGGGTTTACCTACGAGCGGTACTTC. This chain joins TRBV2 and TRBJ2-7, with 9 bases fitting TRBD1. The CDR3 covers 15 residues. Germline CDR1 reads SNHLY; CDR2 reads FYNNEI.

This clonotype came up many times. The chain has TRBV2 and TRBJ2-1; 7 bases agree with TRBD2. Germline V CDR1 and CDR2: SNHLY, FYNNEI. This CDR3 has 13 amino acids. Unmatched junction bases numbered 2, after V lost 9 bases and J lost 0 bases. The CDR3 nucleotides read TGTGCCAGAACGGGAGGCTCCTACAATGAGCAGTTCTTC. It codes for CARTGGSYNEQFF.

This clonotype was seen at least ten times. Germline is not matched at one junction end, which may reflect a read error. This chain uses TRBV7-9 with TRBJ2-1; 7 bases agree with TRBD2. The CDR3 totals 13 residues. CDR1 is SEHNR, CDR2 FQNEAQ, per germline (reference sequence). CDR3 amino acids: CASSLGGGNELFF. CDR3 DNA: TGTGCCAGCAGCTTAGGGGGGGGGAATGAGCTGTTCTTC.

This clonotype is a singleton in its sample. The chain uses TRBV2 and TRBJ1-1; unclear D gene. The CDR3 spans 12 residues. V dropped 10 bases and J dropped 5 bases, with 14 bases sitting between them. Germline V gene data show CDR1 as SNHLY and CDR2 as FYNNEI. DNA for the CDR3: TGTGCCATTACAAGCTCGGAGACTGAAGCTTTCTTT. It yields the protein CAITSSETEAFF.

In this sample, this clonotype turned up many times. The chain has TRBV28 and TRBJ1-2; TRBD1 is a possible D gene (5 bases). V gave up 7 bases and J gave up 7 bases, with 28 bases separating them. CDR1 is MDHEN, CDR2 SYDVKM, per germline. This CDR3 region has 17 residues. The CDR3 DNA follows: TGTGCCAGCACAGGGATCAAACAGGAGGGCTGGTCTAGTGGCTACACCTTC. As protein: CASTGIKQEGWSSGYTF.